The 8 T cell receptor beta chains below come from one sample, sequenced in a study of cytomegalovirus exposure and HLA in healthy donors. The PCR was carried out with 60 Vbeta primers and 13 Jbeta primers. Assay: immunoSEQ multiplex PCR; the TCRdb copy retains only in-frame clones and omits some. The data show some 67,000 clones, approximately 80% seen once. Material: PBMCs. These receptors were collected from a woman between 25 and 40 years old in good health and CMV-seronegative.

V usage is TRBV15 and J usage is TRBJ2-1; D is possibly TRBD1 (6 bases). Germline V gene sequence: CDR1 LNHNV, CDR2 YYDKDF (reference sequence). V lost 0 bases to trimming and J lost 5 bases, with 17 bases between them. This CDR3 comprises 17 residues. CDR3 nucleotides: TGTGCCACCAGCAGAGATGCCCCAGGGGTAGGTAACAATGAGCAGTTCTTC. It specifies CATSRDAPGVGNNEQFF.

The rearrangement joins TRBV4-1 to TRBJ2-7, with 9 bases lining up with TRBD2. V lost 0 bases and J lost 1; bases outside the gene matches: 4. The CDR3 consists of 16 residues. Germline V gene lookup returns CDR1 MGHRA and CDR2 YSYEKL. CDR3: CASSQDRAGGSYEQYF. CDR3 nucleotide sequence: TGCGCCAGCAGCCAAGATAGGGCGGGGGGGTCCTACGAGCAGTACTTC.

V usage is TRBV18 and J usage is TRBJ2-7; 7 nucleotides agree with TRBD1. Germline V lookup: CDR1 KGHSH, CDR2 LQKENI. The junction had 5 bases not matched to a gene; V was cut back by 6 bases and J by 6 bases. This CDR3 region has 12 residues. The CDR3 region is CASSPDRAEQYF. The CDR3 DNA reads as TGTGCCAGCTCCCCCGACAGGGCCGAGCAGTACTTC.

The rearrangement links TRBV19 to TRBJ2-2; D call uncertain. The CDR3 totals 13 residues. Trimming took 4 bases from V and 2 from J, leaving 5 bases between them. Germline-derived CDR1 and CDR2 are LNHDA and SQIVND (reference sequence). The DNA of the CDR3 is TGTGCCAGTAGTACCCTAAACACCGGGGAGCTGTTTTTT. Amino acid sequence: CASSTLNTGELFF.

The chain combines TRBV5-5 with TRBJ2-7; 7 bases map to TRBD1. Germline V lookup: CDR1 SGHKS, CDR2 YYEKEE (reference sequence). The CDR3 has 16 amino acids. J gave up 2 bases and V 3 bases, and 11 bases lay outside the gene matches. CDR3 amino acids: CASSSHTGVPPYEQYF. CDR3 DNA: TGTGCCAGCAGCTCGCACACAGGGGTGCCCCCCTACGAGCAGTACTTC.

The chain joins TRBV19 to TRBJ2-2; a weak D match, TRBD1 (5 bases). This CDR3 comprises 16 residues. The V end was cut by 2 bases, the J end by 6 bases, with 16 bases between. The germline gives CDR1 LNHDA, CDR2 SQIVND (reference sequence). The CDR3 spells CASSIIWQGGAGELFF. The CDR3 DNA sequence: TGTGCCAGTAGTATAATTTGGCAGGGCGGCGCCGGGGAGCTGTTTTTT.

This clone was detected only a few times. A read error may produce the germline difference seen at one junction end. This sequence joins TRBV6-5 and TRBJ1-1, with a weak D call TRBD1 (6 bases). The germline V gene has CDR1 MNHEY and CDR2 SVGAGI. The CDR3 covers 14 residues. The CDR3 nucleotides are TGTGCCAGCAGTCACTCACAGGGAAGGACTGAAGCTTTCTTT. Its protein is CASSHSQGRTEAFF.

V is TRBV28 and J is TRBJ1-1; D remains ambiguous. From germline, CDR1 is MDHEN and CDR2 SYDVKM. V lost 3 bases to trimming and J lost 5 bases, with 16 bases between them. The CDR3 spans 15 residues. As DNA, the CDR3 is TGTGCCAGCAGTTTTGGGCGGGTAGGGAGGACTGAAGCTTTCTTT. The encoded protein is CASSFGRVGRTEAFF. The whole variable domain, filled in from reference TRBV28 and TRBJ1-1, reads DVKVTQSSRYLVKRTGEKVFLECVQDMDHENMFWYRQDPGLGLRLIYFSYDVKMKEKGDIPEGYSVSREKKERFSLILESASTNQTSMYLCASSFGRVGRTEAFFGQGTRLTVV.